This is a list of T cell receptor beta chains from one sample in a study of T cells after posttransplantation cyclophosphamide. Assay: immunoSEQ multiplex PCR; the TCRdb copy retains only in-frame clones and omits some. Sampling found around 34,000 clones, none seen once. Sequencing was carried out using PBMCs. The receptors come from a woman in her forties or fifties in good health and a related stem cell transplant donor. Each CDR3 is given with its conserved first and last residue. The order of the fields is D gene, V gene, J gene, CDR3 length, clone size, CDR3 protein, CDR3 DNA. A D gene is named only where the DNA matches it firmly. The size of a clone is reported for some rows only, either as once, few or many, or as a class for expanded clones.

>-|TRBV9|TRBJ2-7|14|many
CASSTTTGSYEQYF
TGTGCCAGCAGCACCACCACAGGTTCCTACGAGCAGTACTTC
>-|TRBV12-3/TRBV12-4|TRBJ2-7|14|many
CASSSGTPIYEQYF
TGTGCCAGCAGTTCGGGGACACCTATCTACGAGCAGTACTTC
>TRBD2|TRBV27|TRBJ2-3|21|many
CASSLPRDVRAGERGGFTQYF
TGTGCCAGCAGTTTACCCCGGGATGTTCGAGCGGGAGAGAGGGGAGGGTTTACGCAGTATTTT
>TRBD2|TRBV5-4|TRBJ2-7|18|many
CASSFGGRGSSGFYEQYF
TGTGCCAGCAGCTTTGGTGGCCGAGGTTCTAGCGGCTTCTACGAGCAGTACTTC
>TRBD1|TRBV6-5|TRBJ1-2|15|-
CASSPKDRVKDGYTF
TGTGCCAGCAGCCCCAAGGACAGGGTCAAGGATGGCTACACCTTC
>TRBD2|TRBV12-3/TRBV12-4|TRBJ2-2|15|many
CASRTGTTYTGELFF
TGTGCCAGCAGAACCGGGACTACATACACCGGGGAGCTGTTTTTT
>TRBD2|TRBV4-3|TRBJ2-1|17|many
CASSQGTSGRLYNEQFF
TGCGCCAGCAGCCAAGGGACTAGCGGGAGGCTGTACAATGAGCAGTTCTTC
>TRBD1|TRBV12-3/TRBV12-4|TRBJ1-1|15|many
CASSLWGDRNTEAFF
TGTGCCAGCAGTTTATGGGGGGACAGGAACACTGAAGCTTTCTTT
>-|TRBV6-6|TRBJ1-1|15|many
CASSYPPDKHHEAFF
TGTGCCAGCAGTTACCCCCCGGACAAGCACCATGAAGCTTTCTTT
>TRBD1|TRBV7-9|TRBJ1-3|18|many
CASSFTGTGLYSGNTIYF
TGTGCCAGCAGCTTTACCGGGACAGGGCTTTACTCTGGAAACACCATATATTTT
>-|TRBV5-4|TRBJ1-2|14|many
CASSPPTAYYGYTF
TGTGCCAGCAGCCCCCCGACAGCTTACTATGGCTACACCTTC
>-|TRBV2|TRBJ1-5|14|many
CASSDLLANQPQHF
TGTGCCAGCAGTGATCTTCTGGCAAATCAGCCCCAGCATTTT
>TRBD1|TRBV12-3/TRBV12-4|TRBJ2-1|16|many
CASSLGQVRSYNEQFF
TGTGCCAGCAGTCTAGGACAGGTTCGCTCCTACAATGAGCAGTTCTTC
>TRBD2|TRBV4-3|TRBJ2-7|15|many
CASSPSGTQWYEQYF
TGCGCCAGCAGCCCAAGCGGGACCCAGTGGTACGAGCAGTACTTC
>TRBD1|TRBV7-3|TRBJ1-1|13|many
CASSLRQGAEAFF
TGTGCCAGCAGCTTAAGGCAGGGGGCTGAAGCTTTCTTT
>TRBD1|TRBV7-2|TRBJ2-7|16|many
CASSRSLYGTGDEQYF
TGTGCCAGCAGTCGTAGTCTATACGGGACAGGGGACGAGCAGTACTTC
>-|TRBV10-3|TRBJ1-1|14|many
CAISESELRGEAFF
TGTGCCATCAGTGAGTCGGAACTCCGGGGTGAAGCTTTCTTT
>-|TRBV7-2|TRBJ1-5|16|many
CASSLDRSASNQPQHF
TGTGCCAGCAGCCTAGACCGGTCCGCAAGCAATCAGCCCCAGCATTTT
>-|TRBV27|TRBJ2-2|16|many
CASSFGQGGNTGELFF
TGTGCCAGCAGTTTCGGCCAGGGGGGGAACACCGGGGAGCTGTTTTTT
>-|TRBV27|TRBJ2-7|13|many
CASSFQGPYEQYF
TGTGCCAGCAGTTTTCAGGGCCCCTACGAGCAGTACTTC
>TRBD1|TRBV5-4|TRBJ1-2|12|many
CASSFDRDGYTF
TGTGCCAGCAGCTTCGACAGGGACGGCTACACCTTC
>-|TRBV30|TRBJ2-7|14|few
CAWSPYRVVYEQYF
TGTGCCTGGAGTCCCTACAGGGTCGTCTACGAGCAGTACTTC
>TRBD2|TRBV6-2/TRBV6-3|TRBJ2-7|15|many
CASSYLTSGSYEQYF
TGTGCCAGCAGTTACTTAACTAGCGGCTCCTACGAGCAGTACTTC
>-|TRBV6-6|TRBJ1-5|13|many
CASSLQGRQPQHF
TGTGCCAGCAGCCTACAGGGTCGGCAGCCCCAGCATTTT
>-|TRBV7-9|TRBJ2-2|15|many
CASSLEGRGTGELFF
TGTGCCAGCAGCTTAGAAGGTCGGGGTACCGGGGAGCTGTTTTTT
>-|TRBV7-2|TRBJ2-7|14|many
CASSSLTAAGEQYF
TGTGCCAGCAGCTCCCTCACTGCCGCCGGGGAGCAGTACTTC
>-|TRBV18|TRBJ2-1|16|many
CASSPRRRTADNEQFF
TGTGCCAGCTCACCGCGGCGCAGGACAGCGGACAATGAGCAGTTCTTC
>-|TRBV11-3|TRBJ2-3|18|-
CASSLAWDGTPGTDTQYF
TGTGCCAGCAGCTTAGCATGGGACGGGACTCCCGGCACAGATACGCAGTATTTT
>-|TRBV7-8|TRBJ1-2|12|many
CASSFGTSGYTF
TGTGCCAGCAGCTTCGGGACATCTGGCTACACCTTC
>TRBD1|TRBV2|TRBJ1-1|14|many
CASSGQGGNTEAFF
TGTGCCAGCAGTGGACAGGGCGGGAACACTGAAGCTTTCTTT
>-|TRBV6-5|TRBJ2-3|14|-
CATTGSPNTDTQYF
TGTGCCACCACAGGGTCTCCAAACACAGATACGCAGTATTTT
>TRBD1|TRBV10-1|TRBJ2-2|15|few
CASSEGTANTGELFF
TGCGCCAGCAGTGAGGGGACAGCGAACACCGGGGAGCTGTTTTTT
>TRBD2|TRBV5-1|TRBJ2-3|16|few
CASSTAMGGFTDTQYF
TGCGCCAGCAGCACCGCTATGGGGGGGTTCACAGATACGCAGTATTTT
>TRBD2|TRBV19|TRBJ2-1|14|many
CASSLTSGRGQQFF
TGTGCCAGCTCCCTGACTAGCGGAAGGGGCCAGCAGTTCTTC
>TRBD1|TRBV2|TRBJ1-2|14|many
CASSGSGTGDGYTF
TGTGCCAGCAGTGGTTCCGGGACAGGGGATGGCTACACCTTC
>TRBD2|TRBV6-4|TRBJ2-7|12|many
CASEGLAGWWYF
TGTGCCAGCGAGGGACTAGCGGGATGGTGGTACTTC
>TRBD1|TRBV19|TRBJ1-5|12|many
CASNLQGMPQHF
TGTGCCAGTAACTTACAGGGGATGCCCCAGCATTTT
>TRBD1|TRBV19|TRBJ1-5|17|-
CASSTSSTGPDNQPQHF
TGTGCCAGTAGTACCTCATCGACAGGGCCGGATAATCAGCCCCAGCATTTT
>-|TRBV15|TRBJ1-5|15|few
CATSRDRGANQPQHF
TGTGCCACCAGCAGAGATCGGGGGGCCAATCAGCCCCAGCATTTT
>-|TRBV9|TRBJ2-2|15|few
CASSVLRVDTGELFF
TGTGCCAGCAGCGTTTTGCGGGTCGACACCGGGGAGCTGTTTTTT
>-|TRBV7-3|TRBJ2-2|14|many
CASGGGANTGELFF
TGTGCCAGCGGAGGGGGAGCGAACACCGGGGAGCTGTTTTTT
>TRBD2|TRBV10-2|TRBJ2-1|16|many
CASSESSGSGRDEQFF
TGCGCCAGCAGTGAGTCGAGTGGTAGCGGGAGGGACGAGCAGTTCTTC
>TRBD2|TRBV7-2|TRBJ2-7|15|many
CASSGTSGGRYEQYF
TGTGCCAGCAGCGGCACTAGCGGGGGGAGGTACGAGCAGTACTTC
>-|TRBV18|TRBJ1-2|14|many
CASSPPSITYGYTF
TGTGCCAGCTCACCACCGTCGATCACATATGGCTACACCTTC
>TRBD1|TRBV19|TRBJ1-2|13|many
CASSPTGGGGYTF
TGTGCCAGTAGTCCGACAGGGGGAGGGGGCTACACCTTC
>-|TRBV11-3|TRBJ1-1|16|many
CASSNPVGQMNTEAFF
TGTGCCAGCAGCAACCCAGTCGGACAGATGAACACTGAAGCTTTCTTT
>-|TRBV6-6|TRBJ1-3|14|many
CASTIESSGNTIYF
TGTGCCAGCACCATAGAAAGCTCTGGAAACACCATATATTTT
>-|TRBV4-3|TRBJ1-1|14|many
CASSQDSGVSEAFF
TGCGCCAGCAGCCAAGACTCAGGGGTCTCTGAAGCTTTCTTT